These 10 T cell receptor beta chains were sequenced from one sample in a study of tumor-infiltrating lymphocytes in localized non-small cell lung cancer. Assay used: immunoSEQ multiplex PCR; TCRdb lists only in-frame clones, some missing. The sample lists under 8,500 clones, 74% occurring once. The sequenced sample was uninvolved lung tissue not adjacent to the tumor. These receptor sequences come from a human donor with non-small cell lung cancer.

The table lists this clone with a count of one. V is TRBV29-1 and J is TRBJ1-3, with 8 bases fitting TRBD1. V lost 4 bases and J lost 4; bases outside the gene matches: 0. CDR3 length: 12 amino acids. The germline V gene has CDR1 SQVTM and CDR2 ANQGSEA. CDR3 DNA: TGCAGCGTTGGGACAGGGGGAAACACCATATATTTT. Translated, it gives CSVGTGGNTIYF.

This clone is categorized as large. In DNA, the CDR3 is TGCAGCGTTGGGCCTGGGACAGGGGGAGGCTCTGGGGCCAACGTCCTGACTTTC. It is translated as CSVGPGTGGGSGANVLTF. The V gene is TRBV29-1, the J gene TRBJ2-6; 11 bases map to TRBD1. Germline V lookup: CDR1 SQVTM, CDR2 ANQGSEA. The CDR3 spans 18 residues. The V gene end was trimmed by 4 bases and the J gene end by 0 bases; junction bases not matched to a gene: 8.

The chain has TRBV30 and TRBJ1-6; TRBD1 matches at 10 bases. With V trimmed by 4 bases and J by 10 bases, 4 bases remained unmatched. The germline gives CDR1 GTSNPN, CDR2 SVGIG (reference sequence). There are 13 residues in the CDR3. CDR3 nucleotide sequence: TGTGCCTGGAAGGTGACAGGGGGCTCACCCCTCCACTTT. It encodes CAWKVTGGSPLHF.

This clone was found a few times. The chain employs TRBV2 and TRBJ1-1; D ambiguous. This CDR3 comprises 14 residues. Trimming left V 5 bases short and J 1 base short, with 11 bases between. CDR1 is SNHLY, CDR2 FYNNEI, per germline. CDR3: CASSPQRANTEAFF. Written as DNA, the CDR3 is TGTGCCAGCAGTCCCCAGCGGGCGAACACTGAAGCTTTCTTT.

The rearrangement links TRBV7-2 to TRBJ2-4, with TRBD2 identical over 11 bases. CDR3 length: 17 residues. Losses at the gene ends were 4 bases for V and 6 bases for J; bases not matched to a gene: 11. Germline CDR1 SGHTA, CDR2 FQGNSA. DNA of the CDR3: TGTGCCAGCAGCTCCTCTAGCGGGAGGCGGGCTGGAAACATTCAGTACTTC. Amino acids: CASSSSSGRRAGNIQYF.

This chain uses TRBV11-3 with TRBJ2-3; D not certain. The CDR3 totals 14 residues. Germline-derived CDR1 and CDR2 are SGHNT and YENEEA. Trimming took 3 bases from V and 2 from J, leaving 9 bases between them. CDR3 residues: CASSLTGNTDTQYF. The DNA of the CDR3 is TGTGCCAGCAGCTTGACCGGAAACACAGATACGCAGTATTTT.

The V call is TRBV20-1, the J call TRBJ2-3; D not certain. Trimming took 6 bases from V and 1 from J, leaving 5 bases between them. This CDR3 comprises 11 residues. Germline CDR1 and CDR2: DFQATT and SNEGSKA (reference sequence). CDR3 nucleotides: TGCAGTGCATACCGCACAGATACGCAGTATTTT. Its protein product is CSAYRTDTQYF.

V and J are TRBV30 and TRBJ2-7; a possible D gene is TRBD2 (6 bases). With 0 bases removed from V and 3 bases from J, the gap between germline ends came to 6 bases. CDR3 length: 12 amino acids. Germline values: CDR1 GTSNPN, CDR2 SVGIG (reference sequence). CDR3 bases: TGTGCCTGGAGTGTCGGGGGCTACGAGCAGTACTTC. Translated: CAWSVGGYEQYF.

This chain joins TRBV28 and TRBJ2-7; TRBD2 is a possible D gene (5 bases). Trimming removed 11 bases from V and 6 bases from J, with 23 bases in between. The germline CDR1 and CDR2 sequences are MDHEN and SYDVKM. The CDR3 is 14 residues long. The CDR3 sequence is CAVQSSPLTPEQYF. DNA of the CDR3: TGTGCCGTACAGTCTAGCCCACTTACCCCCGAGCAGTACTTC.

The V and J genes are TRBV5-6 and TRBJ2-5; D is perhaps TRBD1 or TRBD2 (5 bases each). The V end was cut by 1 base, the J end by 2 bases, with 12 bases between. Per the germline V gene, CDR1 is SGHDT and CDR2 is YYEEEE. This CDR3 has 15 amino acids. The CDR3 reads CASSLSFGAQETQYF. The CDR3 DNA is TGTGCCAGCAGCTTGTCATTCGGGGCACAAGAGACCCAGTACTTC. Together with reference TRBV5-6 and TRBJ2-5, the CDR3 gives the full variable domain: DAGVTQSPTHLIKTRGQQVTLRCSPKSGHDTVSWYQQALGQGPQFIFQYYEEEERQRGNFPDRFSGHQFPNYSSELNVNALLLGDSALYLCASSLSFGAQETQYFGPGTRLLVL.